Listed below are T cell receptor beta chains from one sample, sequenced in a study of cytomegalovirus exposure and HLA in healthy donors. Sequencing used immunoSEQ multiplex PCR; TCRdb keeps in-frame clones, though not all of them. In all, the sample yields roughly 120,000 clones. The sample consisted of PBMCs. All receptors come from a young man in good health and CMV-seronegative. CDR3s include the opening cysteine and the closing phenylalanine or tryptophan. Each record gives: V gene, D gene, J gene, CDR3 protein, CDR3 DNA. The D gene is left open where the match is weak.

v_call: TRBV28; d_call: NA; j_call: TRBJ1-5; cdr3_aa: CASDAAGWSQPQHF; cdr3_nt: TGTGCCAGCGATGCCGCAGGGTGGTCTCAGCCCCAGCATTTT
v_call: TRBV18; d_call: NA; j_call: TRBJ2-7; cdr3_aa: CASSPPIGGDSYEQYF; cdr3_nt: TGTGCCAGCTCACCTCCGATCGGAGGGGACTCCTACGAGCAGTACTTC
v_call: TRBV7-3; d_call: NA; j_call: TRBJ1-6; cdr3_aa: CASSEGGAWNSPLHF; cdr3_nt: TGTGCCAGCAGCGAGGGGGGGGCTTGGAATTCACCCCTCCACTTT
v_call: TRBV11-1; d_call: NA; j_call: TRBJ1-6; cdr3_aa: CASSSRDPNSPLHF; cdr3_nt: TGTGCCAGCAGCTCTCGGGATCCCAATTCACCCCTCCACTTT
v_call: TRBV4-1; d_call: NA; j_call: TRBJ1-5; cdr3_aa: CASSQDLGGYQPQHF; cdr3_nt: TGCGCCAGCAGCCAAGATTTAGGAGGGTATCAGCCCCAGCATTTT
v_call: TRBV28; d_call: TRBD2; j_call: TRBJ2-5; cdr3_aa: CASSSPLGLGHQETQYF; cdr3_nt: TGTGCCAGCAGTTCACCTTTGGGACTAGGCCACCAAGAGACCCAGTACTTC
v_call: TRBV29-1; d_call: NA; j_call: TRBJ2-1; cdr3_aa: CSVLGTREYNEQFF; cdr3_nt: TGCAGCGTCCTCGGGACAAGGGAATACAATGAGCAGTTCTTC
v_call: TRBV6-1; d_call: TRBD2; j_call: TRBJ2-1; cdr3_aa: CASSDQSSGPLSYNEQFF; cdr3_nt: TGTGCCAGCAGTGATCAGTCTAGCGGGCCCCTTTCCTACAATGAGCAGTTCTTC
v_call: TRBV14; d_call: TRBD2; j_call: TRBJ2-1; cdr3_aa: CASSATSGSEFF; cdr3_nt: TGTGCCAGCAGCGCGACTAGCGGGAGCGAGTTCTTC
v_call: TRBV4-2; d_call: NA; j_call: TRBJ2-7; cdr3_aa: CASSPRLGNSYEQYF; cdr3_nt: TGTGCCAGCAGCCCGAGACTAGGTAATAGCTACGAGCAGTACTTC
v_call: TRBV5-1; d_call: TRBD1; j_call: TRBJ1-1; cdr3_aa: CASSLGGTGGVTEAFF; cdr3_nt: TGCGCCAGCAGCTTGGGCGGGACAGGGGGCGTAACTGAAGCTTTCTTT
v_call: TRBV5-6; d_call: NA; j_call: TRBJ2-7; cdr3_aa: CASSLFGDSYEQYF; cdr3_nt: TGTGCCAGCAGCTTGTTTGGGGACTCCTACGAGCAGTACTTC
v_call: TRBV28; d_call: NA; j_call: TRBJ1-2; cdr3_aa: CASSFSGVWGGYTF; cdr3_nt: TGTGCCAGCAGTTTTTCCGGGGTATGGGGAGGCTACACCTTC
v_call: TRBV28; d_call: NA; j_call: TRBJ1-6; cdr3_aa: CASVANENSPLHF; cdr3_nt: TGTGCCAGCGTAGCCAATGAGAATTCACCCCTCCACTTT
v_call: TRBV5-1; d_call: NA; j_call: TRBJ2-2; cdr3_aa: CASSLGGTLNTGELFF; cdr3_nt: TGCGCCAGCAGCTTGGGGGGGACTTTGAACACCGGGGAGCTGTTTTTT
v_call: TRBV4-1; d_call: TRBD2; j_call: TRBJ2-7; cdr3_aa: CASSQDPSGGAEQYF; cdr3_nt: TGCGCCAGCAGCCAAGATCCTAGCGGGGGGGCCGAGCAGTACTTC
v_call: TRBV27; d_call: NA; j_call: TRBJ2-7; cdr3_aa: CASSKTTVERPYEQYF; cdr3_nt: TGTGCCAGCAGTAAAACAACAGTCGAGAGACCCTACGAGCAGTACTTC
v_call: TRBV4-1; d_call: NA; j_call: TRBJ2-7; cdr3_aa: CASSQVPAAYEQYF; cdr3_nt: TGCGCCAGCAGCCAAGTTCCCGCGGCCTACGAGCAGTACTTC
v_call: TRBV5-4; d_call: TRBD2; j_call: TRBJ2-6; cdr3_aa: CASSPTGGGVSGANVLTF; cdr3_nt: TGTGCCAGCAGTCCCACTGGGGGGGGAGTCTCTGGGGCCAACGTCCTGACTTTC
v_call: TRBV30; d_call: TRBD2; j_call: TRBJ2-3; cdr3_aa: CAWSPGLAGAGTDTQYF; cdr3_nt: TGTGCCTGGAGTCCAGGACTAGCGGGGGCGGGCACAGATACGCAGTATTTT
v_call: TRBV29-1; d_call: NA; j_call: TRBJ1-1; cdr3_aa: CSVVRQLNTEAFF; cdr3_nt: TGCAGCGTTGTGAGGCAACTGAACACTGAAGCTTTCTTT
v_call: TRBV19; d_call: TRBD2; j_call: TRBJ2-7; cdr3_aa: CASSMETGGPSEQYF; cdr3_nt: TGTGCCAGTAGTATGGAGACGGGAGGGCCCTCCGAGCAGTACTTC
v_call: TRBV27; d_call: TRBD1; j_call: TRBJ1-2; cdr3_aa: CASSPRTGVYFGYTF; cdr3_nt: TGTGCCAGCAGTCCCAGGACAGGGGTCTACTTTGGCTACACCTTC
v_call: TRBV29-1; d_call: NA; j_call: TRBJ1-1; cdr3_aa: CSVIPGNGVNTEAFF; cdr3_nt: TGCAGCGTCATCCCAGGAAACGGGGTGAACACTGAAGCTTTCTTT
v_call: TRBV4-1; d_call: TRBD1; j_call: TRBJ2-5; cdr3_aa: CASSQERQGRVETQYF; cdr3_nt: TGCGCCAGCAGCCAAGAAAGACAGGGGAGAGTGGAGACCCAGTACTTC
v_call: TRBV5-6; d_call: NA; j_call: TRBJ2-1; cdr3_aa: CASSFSGSRVF; cdr3_nt: TGTGCCAGCAGCTTTTCCGGGAGTCGGGTCTTC
v_call: TRBV5-6; d_call: TRBD1; j_call: TRBJ1-5; cdr3_aa: CASSLQGVRNQPQHF; cdr3_nt: TGTGCCAGCAGCCTACAGGGGGTTCGTAATCAGCCCCAGCATTTT